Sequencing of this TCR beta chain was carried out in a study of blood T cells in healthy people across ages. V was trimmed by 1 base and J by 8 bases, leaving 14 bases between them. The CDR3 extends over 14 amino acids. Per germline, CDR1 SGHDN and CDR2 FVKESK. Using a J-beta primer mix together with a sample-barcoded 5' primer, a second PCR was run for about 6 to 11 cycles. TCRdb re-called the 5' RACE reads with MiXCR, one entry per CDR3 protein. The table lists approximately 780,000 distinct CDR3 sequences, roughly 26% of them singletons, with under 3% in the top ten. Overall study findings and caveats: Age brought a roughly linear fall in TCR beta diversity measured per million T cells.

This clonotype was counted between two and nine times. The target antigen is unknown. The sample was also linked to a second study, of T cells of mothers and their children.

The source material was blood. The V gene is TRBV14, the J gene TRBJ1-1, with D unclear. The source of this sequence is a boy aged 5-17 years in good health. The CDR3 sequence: CASSQAEGPREAFF. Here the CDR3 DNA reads TGTGCCAGCAGCCAAGCGGAGGGCCCTAGGGAAGCTTTCTTT. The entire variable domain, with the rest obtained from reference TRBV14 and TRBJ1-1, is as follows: EAGVTQFPSHSVIEKGQTVTLRCDPISGHDNLYWYRRVMGKEIKFLLHFVKESKQDESGMPNNRFLAERTGGTYSTLKVQPAELEDSGVYFCASSQAEGPREAFFGQGTRLTVV.